These 25 T cell receptor beta chains came from one sample sequenced in a study of blood T cells in healthy people across ages. PCR was performed a second time for 7 to 11 cycles using a sample-barcoded 5' primer and a J-beta primer mix. MiXCR, applied by TCRdb to the 5' RACE reads, yields one record per CDR3 protein. This sample has 850,000 or so distinct CDR3 sequences, with 25% to 30% found just once. Sequenced sample: blood. The source of these receptors is a woman aged 80 or older in good health.

About this clonotype itself: A much larger clone is a single base away; this may be a read error. This chain joins TRBV6-1 and TRBJ2-3; D gene ambiguous. The V gene's germline CDR1 is MNHNS and CDR2 SASEGT. CDR3 length: 12 residues. The CDR3 DNA follows: TGTGGCAGCAGTGAAATGACGGATACGCAGTATTTT. Its protein product is CGSSEMTDTQYF.

Concerning this clonotype: The junction departs from germline at one end; a sequencing error may be responsible. The chain recombines TRBV5-1 with TRBJ1-4; 7 bases fit TRBD1. The germline V gene has CDR1 SGHRS and CDR2 YFSETQ. CDR3 length: 14 amino acids. CDR3 residues: CASSLGQGNEKLYF. In nucleotides, the CDR3 is TGCGCCAGCAGCTTGGGACAGGGTAATGAAAAACTGTATTTT.

This clonotype has a handful of counts. CDR3 amino acids: CASSLGPADTGELFF. The CDR3 nucleotides are TGTGCCAGCAGCTTAGGCCCAGCAGACACCGGGGAGCTGTTTTTT. J is TRBJ2-2 and V is TRBV7-9; no firm D call. This CDR3 contains 15 residues. Between the trimmed V and J ends, which lost 1 base and 3 bases, there was a span of 9 bases. Germline CDR1 and CDR2: SEHNR and FQNEAQ (reference sequence).

This clonotype was seen ten or more times. The CDR3 reads CASSSLSGGKETQYF. CDR3 DNA: TGCGCCAGCAGCTCCCTAAGCGGGGGTAAAGAGACCCAGTACTTC. The chain joins TRBV5-1 to TRBJ2-5, with 8 bases that match TRBD2. The trim removed 3 bases at V and 3 bases at J, leaving 7 bases unmatched. Germline V gene lookup returns CDR1 SGHRS and CDR2 YFSETQ. The CDR3 is made up of 15 amino acids.

Concerning this clonotype: This may be a read error: a much more frequent sequence differs by one nucleotide. V and J are TRBV7-9 and TRBJ2-5; perhaps D is TRBD1 or TRBD2 (5 bases each). V lost 2 bases and J 13 bases, leaving 14 bases between the germline ends. The CDR3 is 12 residues long. Germline values: CDR1 SEHNR, CDR2 FQNEAQ (reference sequence). This CDR3 is CASSLSGRTLYF. The CDR3 nucleotides read TGTGCCAGCAGCTTATCGGGACGGACTTTGTACTTC.

This clonotype appeared a few times. This chain links TRBV9 with TRBJ1-4, with D unclear. The CDR3 runs 15 residues. Germline-derived CDR1 and CDR2 are SGDLS and YYNGEE. V was clipped by 4 bases and J by 4 bases, with 14 bases between them. Here the CDR3 reads CASSRRTTYNEKLFF. The CDR3, as DNA: TGTGCCAGCAGCCGCCGAACCACTTATAATGAAAAACTGTTTTTT.

This clonotype was recorded many times. J is TRBJ2-3 and V is TRBV6-2 or TRBV6-3, with 7 nucleotides matching TRBD1. The CDR3 covers 15 residues. Germline V CDR1 and CDR2: MNHEY, SVGEGT. The ends lost 0 bases at V and 7 bases at J; junction bases unmatched: 7. The CDR3 bases are TGTGCCAGCAGTTACTCAGGGACAGTACTATATACGCAGTATTTT. It is translated as CASSYSGTVLYTQYF.

The chain joins TRBV7-2 to TRBJ2-7; perhaps TRBD2 as D (6 bases). This CDR3 region has 14 residues. V was shortened by 5 bases and J by 3 bases, with 14 bases between the two germline ends. Germline CDR1 is SGHTA and CDR2 is FQGNSA. In DNA form, the CDR3 reads TGTGCCAGCAGCGCCCTAACTAGCAGCTACGAGCAGTACTTC. Its translation: CASSALTSSYEQYF.

This clonotype was seen at least ten times. CDR3 in amino acids: CASGRARSYEQYF. Here the CDR3 DNA reads TGTGCCAGCGGGAGGGCCAGGAGCTACGAGCAGTACTTC. V is TRBV6-5 and J is TRBJ2-7, with 7 bases identical to TRBD2. The CDR3 covers 13 residues. Germline V gene data show CDR1 as MNHEY and CDR2 as SVGAGI. V lost 8 bases, J lost 3 bases, and 7 bases stayed unmatched.

Many counts were recorded for this clonotype. This rearrangement joins TRBV5-1 to TRBJ1-2, with D possibly TRBD1 on 5 matching bases. This CDR3 has 15 amino acids. Germline V CDR1 and CDR2: SGHRS, YFSETQ. Trimming took off 0 bases at V and 5 bases at J, with 14 bases between the two ends. Here the CDR3 DNA reads TGCGCCAGCAGCTTGGCTGGTCAGGGATCGTATGGCTACACCTTC. Protein: CASSLAGQGSYGYTF. The full variable domain, rest sourced from reference TRBV5-1 and TRBJ1-2, is KAGVTQTPRYLIKTRGQQVTLSCSPISGHRSVSWYQQTPGQGLQFLFEYFSETQRNKGNFPGRFSGRQFSNSRSEMNVSTLELGDSALYLCASSLAGQGSYGYTFGSGTRLTVV.

There are many counts of this clonotype. The chain carries TRBV29-1 and TRBJ2-3; D is undetermined. The CDR3 runs to 14 residues. V lost 1 base and J lost 1, with 9 bases in between. Per germline, CDR1 SQVTM and CDR2 ANQGSEA. The CDR3 bases are TGCAGCGTTGAAGGGCGGACGGGCACAGATACGCAGTATTTT. As protein: CSVEGRTGTDTQYF.

This clonotype occurred a few times. The chain joins TRBV3-1 to TRBJ2-1; D remains unclear. The CDR3 loop spans 16 amino acids. The germline V and J ends were trimmed by 4 bases and 7 bases, with 20 bases remaining between them. CDR1 is LGHDT and CDR2 is YNNKEL in the germline V gene (reference sequence). DNA for the CDR3: TGTGCCAGCAGCCCCATGCACTCGGCTATGGGGAATGAGCAGTTCTTC. Translation gives CASSPMHSAMGNEQFF.

V and J are TRBV12-3 or TRBV12-4 and TRBJ1-3; D is uncertain. The CDR3 is made up of 14 amino acids. V was pared by 3 bases and J by 0 bases, with 6 bases between. CDR3 DNA sequence: TGTGCCAGCAGTTTGACGCGCTCTGGAAACACCATATATTTT. Encoded protein: CASSLTRSGNTIYF.

Note on this clonotype: At one of its ends the junction is not consistent with the germline gene, which may arise from a read error. This rearrangement joins TRBV7-9 to TRBJ2-1; D possibly corresponds to TRBD1 (6 bases). CDR1 SEHNR and CDR2 FQNEAQ come from the germline V gene (reference sequence). This CDR3 spans 15 amino acids. The CDR3 nucleotides read TGTGCCAGCAACTTATCGCAGGGGATCTACAATGAGCAGTTCTTC. It specifies CASNLSQGIYNEQFF. The full variable domain, in which reference TRBV7-9 and TRBJ2-1 provide the parts outside the CDR3, is DTGVSQNPRHKITKRGQNVTFRCDPISEHNRLYWYRQTLGQGPEFLTYFQNEAQLEKSRLLSDRFSAERPKGSFSTLEIQRTEQGDSAMYLCASNLSQGIYNEQFFGPGTRLTVL.

This clonotype was counted at least ten times. The V and J genes are TRBV5-1 and TRBJ2-3; 9 bases match TRBD1. Unmatched junction bases numbered 9, after V lost 4 bases and J lost 3 bases. CDR1 SGHRS and CDR2 YFSETQ come from the germline V gene. CDR3 length: 16 amino acids. The CDR3 DNA follows: TGCGCCAGCAGCACCGGGACAGGGTATAGGACAGATACGCAGTATTTT. This gives the protein CASSTGTGYRTDTQYF. Full variable domain (missing parts from reference TRBV5-1 and TRBJ2-3): KAGVTQTPRYLIKTRGQQVTLSCSPISGHRSVSWYQQTPGQGLQFLFEYFSETQRNKGNFPGRFSGRQFSNSRSEMNVSTLELGDSALYLCASSTGTGYRTDTQYFGPGTRLTVL.

This clonotype has only a few counts. V and J are TRBV7-2 and TRBJ2-7, with 13 nucleotides matching TRBD2. V trimming: 1 base; J trimming: 0 bases; junction bases outside the gene matches: 3. This CDR3 has 17 residues. Germline CDR1 and CDR2: SGHTA and FQGNSA. The CDR3 loop is CASSLGLAGGSSYEQYF. CDR3 DNA: TGTGCCAGCAGCTTAGGACTAGCGGGGGGAAGCTCCTACGAGCAGTACTTC.

The V call is TRBV7-2, the J call TRBJ2-3; D may be TRBD2 (7 bases). Trimming shortened V by 6 bases and J by 3 bases, and 19 bases separated the two germline ends. The CDR3 loop spans 16 amino acids. CDR1 and CDR2 from the germline V gene are SGHTA and FQGNSA. CDR3 protein: CASRSRGGGGTDTQYF. The CDR3 nucleotides read TGTGCCAGCAGGAGCAGAGGGGGGGGCGGAACAGATACGCAGTATTTT.

The chain is built from TRBV29-1 and TRBJ2-7; D remains unclear. Germline assignment: CDR1 SQVTM and CDR2 ANQGSEA. Trimming pared 3 bases from V and 0 bases from J, leaving 9 bases between. CDR3 length equals 13 residues. The CDR3 DNA is TGCAGCGTTGAGCTATTCAGCTCCTACGAGCAGTACTTC. It codes for CSVELFSSYEQYF.

Points on this clonotype: The junction shows a germline mismatch at one end, possibly a read error. V usage is TRBV7-2 and J usage is TRBJ2-1, with TRBD2 matching 11 bases. Looked up from germline, CDR1 is SGHTA and CDR2 is FQGNSA. The CDR3 length is 18 residues. CDR3: CASSLASGGSHFSYEQFF. CDR3 nucleotide sequence: TGTGCCAGCAGCCTAGCTAGCGGGGGGTCCCATTTCTCCTACGAGCAGTTCTTC.

This clonotype was detected many times. The genes are TRBV7-2 and TRBJ2-1, with TRBD1 matching over 10 bases. Germline V lookup: CDR1 SGHTA, CDR2 FQGNSA. The CDR3 consists of 18 residues. V lost 1 base and J lost 0; bases outside the gene matches: 6. CDR3 in DNA: TGTGCCAGCAGCTTAGATGGGACAGGGGTCAGCTCCTACAATGAGCAGTTCTTC. Translating gives CASSLDGTGVSSYNEQFF.

A note on this clonotype: A read error may explain this, as a much larger clone is one base away. CDR3: CASSQDVGQKYEQFF. The CDR3 bases are TGTGCCAGCAGCCAAGACGTCGGACAGAAATACGAGCAGTTCTTC. The chain links TRBV4-2 to TRBJ2-1, with D perhaps TRBD1 (6 bases). This CDR3 contains 15 residues. Trimming shortened V by 0 bases and J by 10 bases, and 16 bases separated the two germline ends. The germline V gene has CDR1 LGHNA and CDR2 YNFKEQ.

This clonotype was seen many times. The V and J genes are TRBV11-2 and TRBJ2-3; D perhaps matches TRBD2 (6 bases). Germline CDR1 and CDR2: SGHAT and FQNNGV. This CDR3 has 16 amino acids. Trimming shortened V by 5 bases and J by 2 bases, and 17 bases separated the two germline ends. CDR3 loop: CASSRGERRHTDTQYF. The CDR3 DNA reads as TGTGCCAGCAGCCGCGGGGAGAGGAGGCACACAGATACGCAGTATTTT.

This clonotype was found many times. The J gene is TRBJ2-6, the V gene TRBV6-6; D gene ambiguous. Germline values: CDR1 MNHNY, CDR2 SVGAGI (reference sequence). CDR3 length: 15 residues. V lost 5 bases, J lost 5 bases, and 13 bases lay in between. The CDR3 sequence is CASSLKFERANVLTF. The DNA for the CDR3 is TGTGCCAGCAGTCTTAAGTTTGAACGGGCCAACGTCCTGACTTTC.

On this clonotype: Given a much more abundant clone one base away, this may be a read error. Because the CDR3 is missing its conserved closing phenylalanine or tryptophan, this is likely a read error. The rearrangement joins TRBV6-2 or TRBV6-3 to TRBJ2-3, with D hard to call. The V gene's germline CDR1 is MNHEY and CDR2 SVGEGT. This CDR3 spans 11 amino acids. V gave up 6 bases and J gave up 3 bases, with 4 bases separating them. The CDR3 bases are TGTGCCAGCAGGAAGACAGATACGCAGTATCTT. It translates to CASRKTDTQYL.

This clonotype was seen repeatedly, ten times or more. The V gene is TRBV6-2 or TRBV6-3, the J gene TRBJ1-2, with 7 bases lining up with TRBD1. CDR1 is MNHEY and CDR2 is SVGEGT in the germline V gene. The CDR3 has 14 residues. The trim removed 2 bases at V and 6 bases at J, leaving 6 bases unmatched. CDR3 nucleotide sequence: TGTGCCAGCAGTTACGGTCAGACAGGGAATGGCTACACCTTC. Translated, it gives CASSYGQTGNGYTF.